This TCR beta chain was observed in a study of blood T cell repertoires in COVID-19. Study-level background: Specimens from acute and convalescent COVID-19 originated in the United States, Italy and Spain. The cDNA or gDNA used as material had been derived from T cells, B-cell-depleted T cells, or PBMCs.

In the original processing: Reference gene primers were amplified, and this amplification served to estimate nucleated cell counts. Libraries were prepared by immunoSEQ multiplex PCR; TCRdb keeps only in-frame clonotypes and omits some of them. The DNA gave D and trimming, while V, J and clone size come from that table. The profile shows about 100,000 clones, roughly 90% of them singletons. Germline V gene data show CDR1 as LGHDT and CDR2 as YNNKEL (reference sequence). This CDR3 is built from 15 residues. With 5 bases removed from V and 3 bases from J, the gap between germline ends came to 15 bases.

The source material was peripheral blood. The TCR sequence derives from a man aged 70 or older with acute or convalescent COVID-19. This chain uses TRBV3-1 (or the pseudogene TRBV3-2) with TRBJ2-3, with a tentative D call TRBD2 (6 bases). CDR3 nucleotides: TGTGCCAGCAGCTCGCCCGGGACTCAGACAGATACGCAGTATTTT. Its translation is CASSSPGTQTDTQYF.